Listed here are 24 T cell receptor beta chains from one sample, sequenced in a study of blood T cell repertoires in COVID-19. The repertoire was sequenced with immunoSEQ multiplex PCR; TCRdb's copy has only in-frame clones and lacks some. Of roughly 120,000 clones detected, approximately 90% appear once; the ten largest clones hold around 4.8%. The specimen was peripheral blood. The receptors here all came from a human donor in a cohort sampled during active COVID-19.

The V and J genes are TRBV28 and TRBJ2-7, with D perhaps matching TRBD1 (6 bases). CDR3 length: 13 residues. Germline values: CDR1 MDHEN, CDR2 SYDVKM. V was shortened by 2 bases and J by 4 bases, with 9 bases between the two germline ends. CDR3 loop: CASSLGQGYEQYF. The CDR3 nucleotides read TGTGCCAGCAGTTTAGGGCAGGGGTACGAGCAGTACTTC.

This clone appeared a few times. The V and J genes are TRBV30 and TRBJ2-7, with 7 nucleotides matching TRBD2. The CDR3 is 12 residues long. Losses at the gene ends were 1 base for V and 12 bases for J; bases not matched to a gene: 9. Germline CDR1 GTSNPN, CDR2 SVGIG (reference sequence). The CDR3 DNA sequence: TGTGCCTGGAGTGCACACAGCGGGGCCTGGTACTTC. Amino acids: CAWSAHSGAWYF.

V and J are TRBV9 and TRBJ2-7; 10 nucleotides match TRBD1. The germline gives CDR1 SGDLS, CDR2 YYNGEE. Trimming took 2 bases from V and 7 from J; bases not matched to a gene: 12. CDR3 length: 16 residues. The CDR3 protein is CASSVGQGPSWGEQYF. CDR3 sequence (DNA): TGTGCCAGCAGCGTGGGACAGGGGCCTTCCTGGGGGGAGCAGTACTTC.

This chain joins TRBV6-5 and TRBJ2-7; TRBD2 agrees at 10 bases. Unmatched junction bases numbered 9, after V lost 6 bases and J lost 4 bases. The germline gives CDR1 MNHEY, CDR2 SVGAGI. The CDR3 covers 15 residues. CDR3 protein: CASSRLAGVGYEQYF. The CDR3 nucleotides are TGTGCCAGCAGCCGGCTAGCGGGAGTGGGTTACGAGCAGTACTTC.

The chain joins TRBV24-1 to TRBJ2-7; the D is unclear. Trimming took 0 bases from V and 9 from J, leaving 14 bases between them. The germline CDR1 and CDR2 sequences are KGHDR and SFDVKD. The CDR3 is 14 residues long. The chain's CDR3 is CATSDLSRPLGQYF. DNA for the CDR3: TGTGCCACCAGTGATTTGTCCAGGCCGCTGGGGCAGTACTTC.

In this sample, this clone turned up once. The chain uses TRBV6-5 and TRBJ1-5; no definite D call. In germline, CDR1 is MNHEY, CDR2 SVGAGI. Trimming pared 2 bases from V and 6 bases from J, leaving 8 bases between. The CDR3 has 13 residues. CDR3 residues: CASSYNRGQPQHF. In nucleotides, the CDR3 is TGTGCCAGCAGTTACAACCGGGGTCAGCCCCAGCATTTT.

V and J are TRBV5-1 and TRBJ2-1; TRBD2 matches at 8 bases. V lost 3 bases, J lost 8 bases, and 13 bases stayed unmatched. CDR1 and CDR2 (germline): SGHRS, YFSETQ. The CDR3 covers 16 residues. The CDR3 spells CASSSSGTRFSDEQFF. The CDR3 DNA reads as TGCGCCAGCAGCTCCTCCGGGACTAGATTTTCCGATGAGCAGTTCTTC. Drawing the rest from reference TRBV5-1 and TRBJ2-1, the complete variable domain is KAGVTQTPRYLIKTRGQQVTLSCSPISGHRSVSWYQQTPGQGLQFLFEYFSETQRNKGNFPGRFSGRQFSNSRSEMNVSTLELGDSALYLCASSSSGTRFSDEQFFGPGTRLTVL.

The V call is TRBV7-2, the J call TRBJ2-1; unclear D gene. The CDR3 consists of 13 residues. V was pared by 1 base and J by 2 bases, with 3 bases between. Germline CDR1 SGHTA, CDR2 FQGNSA. The CDR3 region has the DNA TGTGCCAGCAGCTTAGTCGCCTACAATGAGCAGTTCTTC. It yields the protein CASSLVAYNEQFF. The full variable domain, its missing parts supplied by reference TRBV7-2 and TRBJ2-1, is GAGVSQSPSNKVTEKGKDVELRCDPISGHTALYWYRQSLGQGLEFLIYFQGNSAPDKSGLPSDRFSAERTGGSVSTLTIQRTQQEDSAVYLCASSLVAYNEQFFGPGTRLTVL.

The chain is built from TRBV5-4 and TRBJ1-1; perhaps TRBD1 as D (6 bases). Per germline, CDR1 SGHNT and CDR2 YYREEE (reference sequence). Trimming took off 4 bases at V and 5 bases at J, with 9 bases between the two ends. The CDR3 loop spans 12 amino acids. CDR3 DNA sequence: TGTGCCAGCAGCATACAGGGTACTGAAGCTTTCTTT. Translating gives CASSIQGTEAFF.

The rearrangement joins TRBV5-1 to TRBJ2-2; TRBD1 matches at 7 bases. J gave up 7 bases and V 4 bases, and 16 bases lay outside the gene matches. Germline CDR1 is SGHRS and CDR2 is YFSETQ. This CDR3 comprises 17 residues. The CDR3 here is CASSPLEIQGTVGELFF. CDR3 DNA: TGCGCCAGCAGCCCCCTGGAGATACAGGGGACGGTCGGGGAGCTGTTTTTT.

The chain joins TRBV25-1 to TRBJ2-7, with 9 nucleotides matching TRBD1. Trimming at V came to 5 bases and at J to 2 bases, leaving 7 bases not matched to a gene. Per germline, CDR1 MGHDK and CDR2 SYGVNS. CDR3 length equals 15 residues. DNA of the CDR3: TGTGCCAGCAGTTCCCTCCGGGACAGGGCCTACGAGCAGTACTTC. Translated: CASSSLRDRAYEQYF.

The rearrangement joins TRBV30 to TRBJ1-2; weak D call: TRBD1 (5 bases). The CDR3 totals 13 residues. Germline CDR1 is GTSNPN and CDR2 is SVGIG (reference sequence). V was pared by 2 bases and J by 6 bases, with 13 bases between. The CDR3, as DNA: TGTGCCTGGAGTACGGGGACTGCGGATGGCTACACCTTC. Protein sequence: CAWSTGTADGYTF.

The rearrangement uses TRBV4-2 and TRBJ2-2; the D gene is possibly TRBD1 (8 bases). The V gene's germline CDR1 is LGHNA and CDR2 YNFKEQ. There are 16 residues in the CDR3. V dropped 1 base and J dropped 6 bases, with 15 bases sitting between them. CDR3 nucleotides: TGTGCCAGCAGCCAAGCGGACAGGGAGGGGTCCGGGGAGCTGTTTTTT. Its translation is CASSQADREGSGELFF.

The chain recombines TRBV18 with TRBJ2-5; TRBD2 aligns across 11 bases. This CDR3 comprises 19 residues. The trim removed 0 bases at V and 2 bases at J, leaving 11 bases unmatched. The germline gives CDR1 KGHSH, CDR2 LQKENI. CDR3 residues: CASSPPRASGGPPQETQYF. The CDR3 DNA is TGTGCCAGCTCACCACCGCGGGCTAGCGGGGGGCCTCCTCAAGAGACCCAGTACTTC.

The J gene is TRBJ2-1, the V gene TRBV4-1; possible D gene TRBD1, 5 bases. CDR1 and CDR2 (germline): MGHRA, YSYEKL. This CDR3 is 15 amino acids long. Trimming took off 0 bases at V and 4 bases at J, with 10 bases between the two ends. CDR3 sequence: CASSQDLQGYNEQFF. As DNA, the CDR3 is TGCGCCAGCAGCCAAGATCTCCAGGGATACAATGAGCAGTTCTTC.

The chain uses TRBV10-3 and TRBJ1-1, with TRBD1 matching 7 bases. CDR3 size: 13 residues. Germline V gene sequence: CDR1 ENHRY, CDR2 SYGVKD. Germline trimming cut 4 bases from V and 7 bases from J; bases unmatched to any gene: 6. For the CDR3, the DNA is TGTGCCATCAGTGGACAGAGGGACAGTGAAGCTTTCTTT. Its protein is CAISGQRDSEAFF.

The rearrangement uses TRBV18 and TRBJ1-6; 7 bases are a match to TRBD1. Trimming took 3 bases from V and 6 from J; bases not matched to a gene: 8. Germline CDR1 reads KGHSH; CDR2 reads LQKENI. This CDR3 contains 16 residues. The CDR3, as DNA: TGTGCCAGCTCACCTAACCGACAGGGTCTTAATTCACCCCTCCACTTT. Amino acids: CASSPNRQGLNSPLHF.

The chain carries TRBV5-1 and TRBJ1-2; 10 bases match TRBD1. J lost 0 bases, V lost 3 bases, and 5 bases had no gene match. This CDR3 contains 16 residues. Per the germline V gene, CDR1 is SGHRS and CDR2 is YFSETQ. This CDR3 reads CASSSKGQGANYGYTF. The CDR3 nucleotides read TGCGCCAGCAGCTCGAAAGGACAGGGGGCTAACTATGGCTACACCTTC.

The chain couples TRBV6-1 to TRBJ1-2; the D is unclear. The CDR3 runs to 17 residues. The germline CDR1 and CDR2 sequences are MNHNS and SASEGT. Trimming shortened V by 0 bases and J by 3 bases, and 17 bases separated the two germline ends. CDR3 in DNA: TGTGCCAGCAGTGAAGCTGGGCCCCCCCGGTGGGACTATGGCTACACCTTC. Its protein is CASSEAGPPRWDYGYTF.

The chain uses TRBV7-9 and TRBJ2-7; TRBD1 aligns across 7 bases. The length of the CDR3 is 15 residues. CDR1 is SEHNR and CDR2 is FQNEAQ in the germline V gene (reference sequence). V shed 4 bases and J 0 bases; nucleotides not matched to a gene: 6. This CDR3 reads CASSWDSILSYEQYF. The CDR3 DNA is TGTGCCAGCAGCTGGGACAGCATTCTCTCCTACGAGCAGTACTTC.

This clone has a handful of counts. The gene calls are TRBV11-2 and TRBJ1-1; D is unclear. The germline V gene encodes CDR1 SGHAT and CDR2 FQNNGV. V shed 0 bases and J shed 11 bases, with 16 bases lying between them. CDR3 length: 14 residues. This CDR3 reads CASSLDLYSIVAFF. In DNA form, the CDR3 reads TGTGCCAGCAGCTTAGATCTATACAGTATCGTGGCTTTCTTT.

The chain is built from TRBV13 and TRBJ1-1; maybe TRBD1 (6 bases). From germline, CDR1 is PRHDT and CDR2 FYEKMQ (reference sequence). This CDR3 is 12 amino acids long. Trimming left V 6 bases short and J 10 bases short, with 15 bases between. The CDR3 region has the DNA TGTGCCAGCAGACTCACGGACAGTGGAGCTTTCTTT. Translated: CASRLTDSGAFF.

V gene TRBV3-1 (or the pseudogene TRBV3-2) combines with J gene TRBJ2-2, with a weak D call TRBD1 (6 bases). Germline CDR1 LGHDT, CDR2 YNNKEL (reference sequence). The CDR3 contains 14 residues. Trimming shortened V by 3 bases and J by 5 bases, and 10 bases separated the two germline ends. DNA of the CDR3: TGTGCCAGCAGCCAGGGGGCGGGTACCGGGGAGCTGTTTTTT. This translates into CASSQGAGTGELFF.

This chain connects TRBV10-3 to TRBJ2-5, with D maybe TRBD2 (5 bases). Germline values: CDR1 ENHRY, CDR2 SYGVKD. V was shortened by 9 bases and J by 5 bases, with 16 bases between the two germline ends. The CDR3 sequence is 13 residues long. The DNA for the CDR3 is TGTGCCATTACCTCCGGGAAAAGTGAGACCCAGTACTTC. Protein: CAITSGKSETQYF.